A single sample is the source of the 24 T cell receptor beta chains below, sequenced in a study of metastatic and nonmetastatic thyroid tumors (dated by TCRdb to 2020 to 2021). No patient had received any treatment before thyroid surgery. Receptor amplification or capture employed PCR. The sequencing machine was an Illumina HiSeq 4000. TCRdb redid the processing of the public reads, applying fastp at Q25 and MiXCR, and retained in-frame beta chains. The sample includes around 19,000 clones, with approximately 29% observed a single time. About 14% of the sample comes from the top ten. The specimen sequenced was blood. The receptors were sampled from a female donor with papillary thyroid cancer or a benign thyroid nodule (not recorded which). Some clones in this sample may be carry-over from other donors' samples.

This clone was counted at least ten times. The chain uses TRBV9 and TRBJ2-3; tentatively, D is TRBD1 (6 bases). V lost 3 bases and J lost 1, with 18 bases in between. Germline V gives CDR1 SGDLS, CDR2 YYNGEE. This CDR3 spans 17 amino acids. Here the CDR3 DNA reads TGTGCCAGCAGCGACCTATACAGGGAGAGGGGCACAGATACGCAGTATTTT. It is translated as CASSDLYRERGTDTQYF.

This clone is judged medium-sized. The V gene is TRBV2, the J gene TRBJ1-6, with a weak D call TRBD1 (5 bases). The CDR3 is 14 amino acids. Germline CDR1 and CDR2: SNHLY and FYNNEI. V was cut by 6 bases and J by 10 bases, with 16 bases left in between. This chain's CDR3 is CASRGTGDGSPLHF. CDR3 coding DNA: TGTGCCAGCAGGGGGACGGGAGACGGCTCACCCCTCCACTTT. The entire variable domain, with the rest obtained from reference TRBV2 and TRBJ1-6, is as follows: EPEVTQTPSHQVTQMGQEVILRCVPISNHLYFYWYRQILGQKVEFLVSFYNNEISEKSEIFDDQFSVERPDGSNFTLKIRSTKLEDSAMYFCASRGTGDGSPLHFGNGTRLTVT.

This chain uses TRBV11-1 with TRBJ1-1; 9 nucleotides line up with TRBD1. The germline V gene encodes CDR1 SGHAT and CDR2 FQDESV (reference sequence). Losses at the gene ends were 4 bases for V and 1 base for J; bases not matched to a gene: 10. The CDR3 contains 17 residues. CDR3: CASSSADRGTANTEAFF. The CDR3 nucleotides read TGTGCCAGCAGCTCAGCCGACAGGGGGACCGCGAACACTGAAGCTTTCTTT. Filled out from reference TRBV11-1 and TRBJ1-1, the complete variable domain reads EAEVAQSPRYKITEKSQAVAFWCDPISGHATLYWYRQILGQGPELLVQFQDESVVDDSQLPKDRFSAERLKGVDSTLKIQPAELGDSAMYLCASSSADRGTANTEAFFGQGTRLTVV.

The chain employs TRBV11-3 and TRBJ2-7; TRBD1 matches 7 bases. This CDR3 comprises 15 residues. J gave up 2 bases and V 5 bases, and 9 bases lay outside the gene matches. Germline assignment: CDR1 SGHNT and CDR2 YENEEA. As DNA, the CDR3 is TGTGCCAGCAGCCCCGGGACAGCCCGGACCTACGAGCAGTACTTC. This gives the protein CASSPGTARTYEQYF.

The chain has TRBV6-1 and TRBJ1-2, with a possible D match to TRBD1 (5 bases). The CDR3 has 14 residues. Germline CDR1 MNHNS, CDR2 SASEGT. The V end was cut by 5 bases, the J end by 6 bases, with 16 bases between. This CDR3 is CASSRSRGRDGYTF. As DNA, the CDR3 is TGTGCCAGCAGTCGGAGTCGGGGCAGGGATGGCTACACCTTC.

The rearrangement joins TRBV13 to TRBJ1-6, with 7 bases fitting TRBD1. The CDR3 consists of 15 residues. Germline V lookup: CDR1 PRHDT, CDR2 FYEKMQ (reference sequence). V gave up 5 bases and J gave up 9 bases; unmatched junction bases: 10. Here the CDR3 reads CASSPGGGTPSPLHF. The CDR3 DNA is TGTGCCAGCAGCCCAGGGGGAGGGACACCTTCACCCCTCCACTTT.

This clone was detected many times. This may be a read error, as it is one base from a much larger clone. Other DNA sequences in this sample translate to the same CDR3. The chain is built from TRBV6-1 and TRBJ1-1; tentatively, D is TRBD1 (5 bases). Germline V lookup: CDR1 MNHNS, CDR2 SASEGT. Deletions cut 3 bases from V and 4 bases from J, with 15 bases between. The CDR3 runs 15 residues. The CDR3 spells CASSESSGESTEAFF. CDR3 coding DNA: TGTGCCAGCAGTGAGTCTTCGGGGGAATCCACTGAAGCTTTCTTT.

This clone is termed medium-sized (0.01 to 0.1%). CDR3 sequence: CASSRGGQNTGELFF. DNA for the CDR3: TGTGCCAGCAGTCGAGGGGGACAAAACACCGGGGAGCTGTTTTTT. The J gene is TRBJ2-2, the V gene TRBV28, with D possibly matching TRBD1 (6 bases). This CDR3 has 15 amino acids. Trimming took off 5 bases at V and 2 bases at J, with 12 bases between the two ends. Germline V lookup: CDR1 MDHEN, CDR2 SYDVKM. Full variable domain (missing parts from reference TRBV28 and TRBJ2-2): DVKVTQSSRYLVKRTGEKVFLECVQDMDHENMFWYRQDPGLGLRLIYFSYDVKMKEKGDIPEGYSVSREKKERFSLILESASTNQTSMYLCASSRGGQNTGELFFGEGSRLTVL.

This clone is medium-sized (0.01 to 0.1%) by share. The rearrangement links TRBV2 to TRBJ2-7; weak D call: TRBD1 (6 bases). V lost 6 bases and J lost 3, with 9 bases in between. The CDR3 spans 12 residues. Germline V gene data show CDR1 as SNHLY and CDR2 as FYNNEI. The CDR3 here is CASSRGFYEQYF. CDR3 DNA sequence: TGTGCCAGCAGCAGGGGATTCTACGAGCAGTACTTC.

The CDR3 reads CASSLERGGSNEQFF. CDR3 DNA: TGTGCCAGCAGCTTAGAGCGCGGGGGGAGCAATGAGCAGTTCTTC. The chain has TRBV11-1 and TRBJ2-1, with TRBD2 identical over 8 bases. The V gene's germline CDR1 is SGHAT and CDR2 FQDESV (reference sequence). V lost 1 base, J lost 6 bases, and 5 bases stayed unmatched. There are 15 residues in the CDR3.

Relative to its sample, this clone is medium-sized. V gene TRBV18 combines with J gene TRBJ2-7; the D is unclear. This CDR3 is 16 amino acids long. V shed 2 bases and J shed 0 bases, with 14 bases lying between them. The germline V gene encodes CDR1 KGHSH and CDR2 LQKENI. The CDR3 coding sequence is TGTGCCAGCTCACCAAACCCTCCCAGGAGCTCCTACGAGCAGTACTTC. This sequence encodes CASSPNPPRSSYEQYF.

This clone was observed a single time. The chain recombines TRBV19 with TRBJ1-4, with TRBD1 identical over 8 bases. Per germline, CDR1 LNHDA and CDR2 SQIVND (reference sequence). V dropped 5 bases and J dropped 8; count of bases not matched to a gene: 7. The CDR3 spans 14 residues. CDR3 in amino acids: CASSPDRVGEKLFF. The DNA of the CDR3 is TGTGCCAGTAGTCCGGACAGGGTCGGAGAAAAACTGTTTTTT.

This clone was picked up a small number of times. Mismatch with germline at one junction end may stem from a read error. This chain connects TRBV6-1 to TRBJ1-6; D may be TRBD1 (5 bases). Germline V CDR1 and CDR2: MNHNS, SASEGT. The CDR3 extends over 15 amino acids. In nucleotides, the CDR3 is TGTGCCAGCGTACGGGGCGGGGAGAATAATTCACCTCTCCACTTT. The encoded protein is CASVRGGENNSPLHF.

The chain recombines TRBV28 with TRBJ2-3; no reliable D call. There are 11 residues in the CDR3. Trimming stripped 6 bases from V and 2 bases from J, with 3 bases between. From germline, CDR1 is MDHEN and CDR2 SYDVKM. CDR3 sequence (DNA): TGTGCCAGCAGATACACAGATACGCAGTATTTT. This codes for CASRYTDTQYF.

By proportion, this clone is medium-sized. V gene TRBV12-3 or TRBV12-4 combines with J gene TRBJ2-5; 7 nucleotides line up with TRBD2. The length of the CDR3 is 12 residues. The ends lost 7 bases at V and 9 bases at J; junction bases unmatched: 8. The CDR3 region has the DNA TGTGCCAGCATGGCGGGAGCCGAGGCCCAGTACTTC. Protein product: CASMAGAEAQYF.

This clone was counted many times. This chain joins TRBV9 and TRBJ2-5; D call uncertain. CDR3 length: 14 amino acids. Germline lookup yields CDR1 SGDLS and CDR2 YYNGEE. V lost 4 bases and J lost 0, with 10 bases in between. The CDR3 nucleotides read TGTGCCAGCAGCACGGACGGCTACCAAGAGACCCAGTACTTC. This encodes CASSTDGYQETQYF.

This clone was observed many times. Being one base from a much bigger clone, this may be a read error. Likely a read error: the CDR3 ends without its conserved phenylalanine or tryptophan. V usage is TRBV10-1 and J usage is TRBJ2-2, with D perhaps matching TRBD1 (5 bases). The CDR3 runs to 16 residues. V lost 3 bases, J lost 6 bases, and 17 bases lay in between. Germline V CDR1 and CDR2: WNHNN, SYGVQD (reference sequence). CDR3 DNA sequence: TGCGCCAGCAGTGAATCTGGGTATGTCAGGGCCGGGGAGCTGTTTTCT. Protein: CASSESGYVRAGELFS.

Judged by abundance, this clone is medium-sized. In DNA, the CDR3 is TGTGCCAGCAGTATTTCCCGGGACGCTGGAAACACCATATATTTT. The encoded protein is CASSISRDAGNTIYF. The chain links TRBV6-1 to TRBJ1-3; D is perhaps TRBD1 (5 bases). Per germline, CDR1 MNHNS and CDR2 SASEGT. Trimming took off 5 bases at V and 2 bases at J, with 13 bases between the two ends. This CDR3 is 15 amino acids long.

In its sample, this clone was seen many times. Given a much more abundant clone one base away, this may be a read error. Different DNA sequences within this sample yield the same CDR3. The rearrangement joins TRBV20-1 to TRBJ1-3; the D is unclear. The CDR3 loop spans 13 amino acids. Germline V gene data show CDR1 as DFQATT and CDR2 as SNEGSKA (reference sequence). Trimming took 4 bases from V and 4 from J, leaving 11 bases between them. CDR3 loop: CSATKSSGNTIYF. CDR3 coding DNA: TGCAGTGCTACCAAATCCTCCGGAAACACCATATATTTT.

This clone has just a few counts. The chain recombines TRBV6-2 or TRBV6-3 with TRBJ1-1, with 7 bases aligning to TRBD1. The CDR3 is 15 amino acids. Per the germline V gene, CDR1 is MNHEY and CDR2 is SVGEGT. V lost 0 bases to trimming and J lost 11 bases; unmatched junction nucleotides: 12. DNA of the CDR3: TGTGCCAGCAGTTACTCACTCAGGGGGGCGTTGATGGCTTTCTTT. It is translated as CASSYSLRGALMAFF.

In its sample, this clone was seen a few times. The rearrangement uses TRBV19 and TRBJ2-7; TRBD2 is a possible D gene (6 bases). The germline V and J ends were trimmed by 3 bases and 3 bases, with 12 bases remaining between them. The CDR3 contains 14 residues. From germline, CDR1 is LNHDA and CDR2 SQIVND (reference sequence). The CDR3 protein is CASSIRGTFYEQYF. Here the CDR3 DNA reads TGTGCCAGTAGTATTCGGGGGACCTTCTACGAGCAGTACTTC.

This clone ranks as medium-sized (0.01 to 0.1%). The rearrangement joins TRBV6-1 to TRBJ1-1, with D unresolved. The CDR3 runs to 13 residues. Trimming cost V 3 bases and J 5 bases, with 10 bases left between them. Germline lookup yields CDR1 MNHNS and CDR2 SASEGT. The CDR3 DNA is TGTGCCAGCAGTGATTCAATTTGGACTGAAGCTTTCTTT. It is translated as CASSDSIWTEAFF.

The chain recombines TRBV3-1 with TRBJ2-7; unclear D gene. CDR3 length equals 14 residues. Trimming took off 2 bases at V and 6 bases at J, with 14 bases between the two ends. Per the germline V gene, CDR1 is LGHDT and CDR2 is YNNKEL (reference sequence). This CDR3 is CASSQYQAVGEQYF. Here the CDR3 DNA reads TGTGCCAGCAGCCAATATCAGGCTGTCGGCGAGCAGTACTTC.

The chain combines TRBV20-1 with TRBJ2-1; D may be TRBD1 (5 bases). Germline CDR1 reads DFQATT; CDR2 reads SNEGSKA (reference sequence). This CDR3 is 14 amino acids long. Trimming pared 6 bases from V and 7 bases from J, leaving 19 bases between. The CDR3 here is CSAQGAAPLNEQFF. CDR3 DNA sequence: TGCAGTGCCCAGGGCGCGGCCCCTCTGAATGAGCAGTTCTTC.